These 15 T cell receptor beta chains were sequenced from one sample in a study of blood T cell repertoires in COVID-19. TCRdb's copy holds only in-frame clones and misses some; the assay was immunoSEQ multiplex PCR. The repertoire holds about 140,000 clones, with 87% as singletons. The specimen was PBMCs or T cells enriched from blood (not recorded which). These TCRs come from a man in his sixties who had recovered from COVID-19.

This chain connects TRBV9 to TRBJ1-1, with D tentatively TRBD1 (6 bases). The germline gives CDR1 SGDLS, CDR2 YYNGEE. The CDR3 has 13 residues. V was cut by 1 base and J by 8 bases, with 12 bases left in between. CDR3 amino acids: CASSVSGAVEAFF. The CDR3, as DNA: TGTGCCAGCAGCGTATCAGGGGCTGTAGAAGCTTTCTTT.

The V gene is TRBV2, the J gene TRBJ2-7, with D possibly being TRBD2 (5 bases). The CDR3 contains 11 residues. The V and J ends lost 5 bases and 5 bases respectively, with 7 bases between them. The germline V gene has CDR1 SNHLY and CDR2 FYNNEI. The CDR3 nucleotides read TGTGCCAGCAGTCGAGGGAACGAGCAGTACTTC. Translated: CASSRGNEQYF.

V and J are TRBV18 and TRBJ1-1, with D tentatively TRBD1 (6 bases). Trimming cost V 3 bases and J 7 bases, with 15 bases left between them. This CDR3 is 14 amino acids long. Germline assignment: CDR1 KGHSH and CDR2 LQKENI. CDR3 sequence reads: CASSPIVGQSEAFF. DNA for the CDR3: TGTGCCAGCTCACCCATCGTCGGACAGAGTGAAGCTTTCTTT.

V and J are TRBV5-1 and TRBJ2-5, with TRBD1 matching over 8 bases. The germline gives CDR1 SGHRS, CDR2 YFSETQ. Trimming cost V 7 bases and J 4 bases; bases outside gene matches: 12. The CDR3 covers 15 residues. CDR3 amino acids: CASQPGWTGTETQYF. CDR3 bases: TGCGCCAGCCAACCCGGGTGGACAGGGACAGAGACCCAGTACTTC. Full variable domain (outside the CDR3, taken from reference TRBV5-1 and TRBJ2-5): KAGVTQTPRYLIKTRGQQVTLSCSPISGHRSVSWYQQTPGQGLQFLFEYFSETQRNKGNFPGRFSGRQFSNSRSEMNVSTLELGDSALYLCASQPGWTGTETQYFGPGTRLLVL.

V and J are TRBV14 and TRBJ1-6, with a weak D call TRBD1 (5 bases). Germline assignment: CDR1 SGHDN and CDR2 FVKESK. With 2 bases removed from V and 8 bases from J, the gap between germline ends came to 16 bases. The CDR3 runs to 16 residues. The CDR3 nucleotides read TGTGCCAGCAGCCAATCTCGGGGGACGGACTATTCACCCCTCCACTTT. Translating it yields CASSQSRGTDYSPLHF.

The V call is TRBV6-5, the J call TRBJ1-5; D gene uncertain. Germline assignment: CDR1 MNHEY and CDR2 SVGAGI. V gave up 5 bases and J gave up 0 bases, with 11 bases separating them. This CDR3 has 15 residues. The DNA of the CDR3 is TGTGCCAGCAGTCCTCGGAGCGATAGCAATCAGCCCCAGCATTTT. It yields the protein CASSPRSDSNQPQHF.

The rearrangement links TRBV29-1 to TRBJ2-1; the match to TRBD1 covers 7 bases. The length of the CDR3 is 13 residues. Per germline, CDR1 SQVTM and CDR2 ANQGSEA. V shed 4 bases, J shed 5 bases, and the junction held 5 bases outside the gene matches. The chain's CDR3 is CSVAETGHNEQFF. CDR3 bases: TGCAGCGTTGCCGAGACAGGGCACAATGAGCAGTTCTTC.

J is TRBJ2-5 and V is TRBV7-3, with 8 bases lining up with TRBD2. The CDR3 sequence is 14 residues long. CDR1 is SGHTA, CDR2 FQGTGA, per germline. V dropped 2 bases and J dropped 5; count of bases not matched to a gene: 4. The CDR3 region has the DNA TGTGCCAGCAGCTTATCGGGAGGGCCCGAGACCCAGTACTTC. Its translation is CASSLSGGPETQYF.

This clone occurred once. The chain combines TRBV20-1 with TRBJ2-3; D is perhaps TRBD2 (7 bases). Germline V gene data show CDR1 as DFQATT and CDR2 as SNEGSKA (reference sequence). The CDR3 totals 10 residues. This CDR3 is CGGGRDTQYF. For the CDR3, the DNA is TGCGGGGGGGGCAGGGATACGCAGTATTTT.

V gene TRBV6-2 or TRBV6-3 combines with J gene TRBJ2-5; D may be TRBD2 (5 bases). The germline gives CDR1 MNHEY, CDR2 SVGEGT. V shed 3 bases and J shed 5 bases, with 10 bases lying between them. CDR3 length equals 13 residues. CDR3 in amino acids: CASSYRSGETQYF. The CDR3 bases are TGTGCCAGCAGTTATCGGTCGGGGGAGACCCAGTACTTC.

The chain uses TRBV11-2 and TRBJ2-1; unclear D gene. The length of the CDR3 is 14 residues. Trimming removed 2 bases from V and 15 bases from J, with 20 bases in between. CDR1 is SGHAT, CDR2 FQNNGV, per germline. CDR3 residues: CASSLTWSRNSPFF. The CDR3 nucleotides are TGTGCCAGCAGCTTAACTTGGTCGCGCAACTCGCCGTTCTTC.

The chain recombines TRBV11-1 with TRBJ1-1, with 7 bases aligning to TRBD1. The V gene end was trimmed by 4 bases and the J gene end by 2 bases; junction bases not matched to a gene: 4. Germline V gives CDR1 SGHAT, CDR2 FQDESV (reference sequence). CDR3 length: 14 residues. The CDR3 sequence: CASSSQGINTEAFF. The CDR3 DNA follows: TGTGCCAGCAGCTCACAGGGGATCAACACTGAAGCTTTCTTT.

CDR3 nucleotide sequence: TGTGCCAGCAGCACCCGCTCCCGGGACATCGCCGGGGAGCTGTTTTTT. It specifies CASSTRSRDIAGELFF. This chain connects TRBV7-2 to TRBJ2-2, with D possibly matching TRBD1 (6 bases). Trimming took off 5 bases at V and 6 bases at J, with 19 bases between the two ends. Per germline, CDR1 SGHTA and CDR2 FQGNSA. CDR3 size: 16 residues. Full variable domain (rest looked up from reference TRBV7-2 and TRBJ2-2): GAGVSQSPSNKVTEKGKDVELRCDPISGHTALYWYRQSLGQGLEFLIYFQGNSAPDKSGLPSDRFSAERTGGSVSTLTIQRTQQEDSAVYLCASSTRSRDIAGELFFGEGSRLTVL.

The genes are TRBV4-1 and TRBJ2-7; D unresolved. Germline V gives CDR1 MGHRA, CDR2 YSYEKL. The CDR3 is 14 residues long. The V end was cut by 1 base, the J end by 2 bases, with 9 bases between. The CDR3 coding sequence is TGCGCCAGCAGCCAAGTCCCGGGTGCCTACGAGCAGTACTTC. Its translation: CASSQVPGAYEQYF.

The CDR3: CASSLRARGGGNTIYF. The CDR3 DNA reads as TGTGCCAGTAGTCTCCGAGCCCGGGGTGGTGGAAACACCATATATTTT. V gene TRBV19 combines with J gene TRBJ1-3, with D uncertain. V lost 5 bases and J lost 3, with 17 bases in between. Germline CDR1 reads LNHDA; CDR2 reads SQIVND (reference sequence). The length of the CDR3 is 16 residues.